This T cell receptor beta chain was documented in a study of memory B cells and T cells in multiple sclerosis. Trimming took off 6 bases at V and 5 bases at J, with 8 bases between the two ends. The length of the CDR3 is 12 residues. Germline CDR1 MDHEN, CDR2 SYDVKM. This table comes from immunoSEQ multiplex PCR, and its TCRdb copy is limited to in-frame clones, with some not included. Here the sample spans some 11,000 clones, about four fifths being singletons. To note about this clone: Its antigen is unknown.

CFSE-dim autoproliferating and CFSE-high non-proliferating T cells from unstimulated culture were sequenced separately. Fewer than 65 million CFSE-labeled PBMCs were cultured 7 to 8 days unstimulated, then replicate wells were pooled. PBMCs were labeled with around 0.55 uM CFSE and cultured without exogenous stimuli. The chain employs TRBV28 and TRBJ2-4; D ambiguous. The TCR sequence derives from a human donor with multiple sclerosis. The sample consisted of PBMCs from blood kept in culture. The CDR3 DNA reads TGTGCCAGCAGCTTAAACCAAAACATTCAGTACTTC. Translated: CASSLNQNIQYF.